This T cell receptor (beta chain) was sequenced in a study of T cell responses to AZD1222 COVID-19 vaccine. Whole-study findings and limits: Donors, mostly white British, included more females; clonal diversity was possibly underestimated.

Here immunoSEQ multiplex PCR was the method, and the copy in TCRdb shows in-frame clones only, minus some. This sample carries about 120,000 clones, roughly 90% of them seen once, and the ten largest clones take more than 13%. The germline V gene has CDR1 MDHEN and CDR2 SYDVKM. This CDR3 region has 14 residues. V was cut by 1 base and J by 2 bases, with 8 bases left in between. Notes on this clone: Its antigen is still unknown.

This sequence originates from an adult in good health. The chain carries TRBV28 and TRBJ1-1; D gene ambiguous. Specimen: peripheral blood, collected on day 0 of AZD1222 vaccination. The CDR3 sequence is CASSLSQLNTEAFF. The DNA of the CDR3 is TGTGCCAGCAGTTTATCACAATTAAACACTGAAGCTTTCTTT.